One TCR beta chain is described in this entry. The data stem from a study of control samples from healthy donors and cancer patients. Germline V gene lookup returns CDR1 MNHNS and CDR2 SASEGT. The CDR3 loop spans 16 amino acids. V lost 2 bases to trimming and J lost 5 bases, with 19 bases between them. Produced via immunoSEQ multiplex PCR; TCRdb's table is partial and in-frame only. The table records approximately 86,000 clones, about 89% of them present only once. This TCR came from a man under 40 in good health. The V gene is TRBV6-1, the J gene TRBJ2-7, with D perhaps matching TRBD2 (5 bases). Specimen: blood. The CDR3 loop reads CASSESWRARGHEQYV. CDR3 bases: TGTGCCAGCAGTGAATCGTGGCGGGCAAGAGGGCACGAGCAGTACGTC.